Following are 8 T cell receptor beta chains from one sample sequenced in a study of T-cell memory formation after mild COVID-19. TCRdb called the 5' RACE reads again in MiXCR, with one record for every CDR3 protein. The top ten hold about 11% of the sample, which has 500,000 to 600,000 distinct CDR3 sequences, 15% to 20% seen once. Sequencing was carried out using PBMCs or a T cell subset sorted from them (not recorded which). These receptors originate from an adult woman who had mild COVID-19 (a few samples of this study predate the infection). Cell type and time point are not known.

This clonotype appeared a few times. This chain uses TRBV12-3 or TRBV12-4 with TRBJ2-7, with 7 bases fitting TRBD1. V lost 7 bases, J lost 5 bases, and 8 bases stayed unmatched. The CDR3 extends over 13 amino acids. CDR3 coding DNA: TGTGCCAGCACAAGACAGGGAGCCCACGAGCAGTACTTC. Amino acid sequence: CASTRQGAHEQYF.

This rearrangement joins TRBV29-1 to TRBJ2-7; the match to TRBD1 covers 7 bases. Germline V CDR1 and CDR2: SQVTM, ANQGSEA. CDR3 length: 15 amino acids. The V and J ends lost 5 bases and 9 bases, in that order; junction bases with no gene match: 19. CDR3 loop: CSVKTRDSGLRGQYF. CDR3 bases: TGCAGCGTTAAGACACGGGACAGCGGTCTACGAGGGCAGTACTTC.

The chain employs TRBV12-3 or TRBV12-4 and TRBJ1-5; TRBD1 matches 10 bases. CDR3 length: 14 amino acids. V lost 2 bases, J lost 6 bases, and 1 base stayed unmatched. CDR3 protein: CASSLWDRGQPQHF. The CDR3 DNA sequence: TGTGCCAGCAGTTTATGGGACAGGGGTCAGCCCCAGCATTTT.

This sequence joins TRBV7-3 and TRBJ2-5, with D perhaps matching TRBD1 (6 bases). Germline V gene data show CDR1 as SGHTA and CDR2 as FQGTGA. V was cut by 3 bases and J by 5 bases, with 16 bases left in between. This CDR3 spans 15 amino acids. DNA for the CDR3: TGTGCCAGCAGCTTCCAGGCAGGGGCAGGGGAGACCCAGTACTTC. Translated: CASSFQAGAGETQYF.

The chain carries TRBV20-1 and TRBJ1-1, with 8 positions matching TRBD1. V lost 4 bases and J lost 1; bases outside the gene matches: 5. CDR3 length equals 14 residues. The germline V gene encodes CDR1 DFQATT and CDR2 SNEGSKA (reference sequence). The CDR3 DNA reads TGCAGTGCTACACAGGGGGACTCGAACACTGAAGCTTTCTTT. This codes for CSATQGDSNTEAFF.

This rearrangement joins TRBV30 to TRBJ2-2, with TRBD2 matching over 10 bases. The CDR3 runs to 18 residues. V dropped 0 bases and J dropped 8; count of bases not matched to a gene: 15. Germline V gene lookup returns CDR1 GTSNPN and CDR2 SVGIG (reference sequence). The CDR3 bases are TGTGCCTGGAGTGTACTTCGGGCTAGCGGGAGATTGGCTGGGGAGCTGTTTTTT. This gives the protein CAWSVLRASGRLAGELFF.

This clonotype was seen a few times. The CDR3 region is CAISGFGPVTEAFF. DNA of the CDR3: TGTGCCATCAGTGGGTTTGGTCCTGTAACTGAAGCTTTCTTT. This sequence joins TRBV10-3 and TRBJ1-1; no clear D gene. The CDR3 runs 14 residues. Trimming stripped 4 bases from V and 5 bases from J, with 14 bases between. Germline CDR1 reads ENHRY; CDR2 reads SYGVKD.

This clonotype was detected only once. The rearrangement links TRBV20-1 to TRBJ2-7; D might be TRBD1 (6 bases). Germline CDR1 DFQATT, CDR2 SNEGSKA (reference sequence). The CDR3 consists of 15 residues. Trimming stripped 0 bases from V and 0 bases from J, with 12 bases between. The CDR3 nucleotides read TGCAGTGCTAGAGATTCAACAGGGTACTCCTACGAGCAGTACTTC. Its protein is CSARDSTGYSYEQYF.